Each of the 22 T cell receptor beta chains below was sequenced from the same sample in a study of Graves' ophthalmopathy and Graves' hyperthyroidism. Amplification of TCR beta CDR3 regions used RNA transcripts. HTBI primers were employed in first-round RT-PCR, then a second-round multiplex PCR followed. TCRdb independently ran MiXCR on the multiplex PCR reads; one entry per CDR3 protein. Here the sample spans about 620,000 distinct CDR3 sequences, 22% being singletons. Input material: peripheral blood. All receptors come from a woman between 18 and 29 years old with stable Graves' hyperthyroidism. Some clones in this sample may be carry-over from other donors' samples.

This clonotype was seen many times. The chain is built from TRBV2 and TRBJ1-1; the D is unclear. The CDR3 extends over 12 amino acids. The V and J ends lost 2 bases and 7 bases respectively, with 8 bases between them. CDR1 is SNHLY and CDR2 is FYNNEI in the germline V gene. The CDR3: CASSENAVEAFF. CDR3 bases: TGTGCCAGCAGTGAAAACGCTGTTGAAGCTTTCTTT.

This clonotype came up many times. This chain uses TRBV5-1 with TRBJ1-1; 7 positions agree with TRBD1. Trimming removed 3 bases from V and 5 bases from J; junction bases left unmatched: 7. This CDR3 region has 14 residues. Germline V gives CDR1 SGHRS, CDR2 YFSETQ. The CDR3 sequence: CASSSEQGRTEAFF. CDR3 DNA sequence: TGCGCCAGCAGCTCCGAACAGGGGAGGACTGAAGCTTTCTTT.

The gene calls are TRBV2 and TRBJ2-7; 7 bases map to TRBD2. After removal of 9 bases from V and 0 bases from J, the junction contained 11 bases not matched to a gene. Germline-derived CDR1 and CDR2 are SNHLY and FYNNEI. The CDR3 runs 15 residues. CDR3 in amino acids: CASAVFSGLSYEQYF. The CDR3 DNA sequence: TGTGCCAGTGCGGTATTTAGCGGGCTCTCCTACGAGCAGTACTTC.

The chain is built from TRBV6-5 and TRBJ1-2, with D tentatively TRBD1 (6 bases). The germline gives CDR1 MNHEY, CDR2 SVGAGI. This CDR3 has 13 amino acids. Between the trimmed V and J ends, which lost 4 bases and 8 bases, there was a span of 14 bases. In DNA, the CDR3 is TGTGCCAGCAGTTCACTACCAGGGGCCGGCTACACCTTC. Amino acid sequence: CASSSLPGAGYTF.

This clonotype was seen ten or more times. The rearrangement joins TRBV29-1 to TRBJ1-1; TRBD1 matches at 8 bases. The CDR3 loop spans 15 amino acids. Germline CDR1 is SQVTM and CDR2 is ANQGSEA. Trimming at V came to 2 bases and at J to 1 base, leaving 6 bases not matched to a gene. The CDR3 nucleotides are TGCAGCGTTGAAACTTTGGGACAGGCGAACACTGAAGCTTTCTTT. This translates into CSVETLGQANTEAFF.

This clonotype was counted at least ten times. This rearrangement joins TRBV12-3 or TRBV12-4 to TRBJ2-2, with 7 bases matching TRBD1. This CDR3 spans 15 amino acids. With V trimmed by 6 bases and J by 6 bases, 10 bases remained unmatched. The CDR3 sequence: CASRKPGQGAGELFF. CDR3 in DNA: TGTGCCAGCAGAAAACCCGGGCAGGGGGCCGGGGAGCTGTTTTTT.

The rearrangement uses TRBV3-1 and TRBJ1-2, with D possibly matching TRBD1 (5 bases). V gave up 0 bases and J gave up 0 bases, with 17 bases separating them. CDR3 size: 18 residues. Germline-derived CDR1 and CDR2 are LGHDT and YNNKEL (reference sequence). The CDR3 protein is CASSQDLGATTANYGYTF. The DNA of the CDR3 is TGTGCCAGCAGCCAAGATCTAGGGGCGACGACGGCTAACTATGGCTACACCTTC.

This clonotype has a count of ten or more. The chain combines TRBV28 with TRBJ1-2; 7 bases match TRBD1. The CDR3 runs 14 residues. The ends lost 5 bases at V and 4 bases at J; junction bases unmatched: 7. The V gene's germline CDR1 is MDHEN and CDR2 SYDVKM. The CDR3 is CASSTIDRVYGYTF. For the CDR3, the DNA is TGTGCCAGCAGTACCATTGACAGGGTCTATGGCTACACCTTC.

This clonotype appeared once. This chain uses TRBV27 with TRBJ1-2, with a weak D call TRBD1 (5 bases). CDR1 and CDR2 (germline): MNHEY, SMNVEV (reference sequence). The CDR3 has 15 amino acids. Between the trimmed V and J ends, which lost 6 bases and 4 bases, there was a span of 18 bases. CDR3 region: CASSLGWGEGYGYTF. CDR3 in DNA: TGTGCCAGCAGCTTAGGGTGGGGGGAAGGCTATGGCTACACCTTC.

This clonotype was observed a handful of times. CDR3 sequence: CASSLVRARSGYTF. The CDR3 coding sequence is TGCGCCAGCAGCTTGGTCCGGGCACGGAGTGGCTACACCTTC. The chain carries TRBV5-1 and TRBJ1-2; D call uncertain. CDR1 and CDR2 from the germline V gene are SGHRS and YFSETQ. Trimming cost V 0 bases and J 7 bases, with 13 bases left between them. CDR3 length: 14 amino acids.

This clonotype was seen only a few times. This clone may be a read error of a much larger clone one base away. In this CDR3 the conserved last residue, phenylalanine or tryptophan, is missing, so a read error is likely. This chain joins TRBV12-3 or TRBV12-4 and TRBJ2-5; tentatively, D is TRBD2 (6 bases). V lost 11 bases and J lost 4, with 17 bases in between. The CDR3 has 13 amino acids. CDR3 coding DNA: TGTGCCTCCAGACTAGTATGGGGAGAGACCCAGTACTCC. Encoded protein: CASRLVWGETQYS.

This clonotype has just a few counts. The rearrangement uses TRBV7-3 and TRBJ1-1; D uncertain. CDR1 and CDR2 (germline): SGHTA, FQGTGA. Trimming removed 6 bases at V and 5 bases at J, with 13 bases between. The CDR3 runs to 13 residues. Here the CDR3 DNA reads TGTGCCAGCAGTCGGACGGCCAGAACTGAAGCTTTCTTT. Its translation: CASSRTARTEAFF.

This clonotype was counted many times. V and J are TRBV27 and TRBJ1-1; D gene ambiguous. The CDR3 extends over 13 amino acids. CDR1 and CDR2 from the germline V gene are MNHEY and SMNVEV (reference sequence). Trimming took off 3 bases at V and 3 bases at J, with 8 bases between the two ends. The chain's CDR3 is CASSFVRDTEAFF. The CDR3 DNA is TGTGCCAGCAGTTTCGTCCGAGACACTGAAGCTTTCTTT.

This clonotype has ten or more counts. This sequence joins TRBV24-1 and TRBJ2-7; D remains ambiguous. Germline V gene data show CDR1 as KGHDR and CDR2 as SFDVKD. Trimming took off 3 bases at V and 6 bases at J, with 11 bases between the two ends. This CDR3 has 13 amino acids. The CDR3 is CATSDGPYGEQYF. The CDR3 bases are TGTGCCACCAGTGATGGGCCCTACGGCGAGCAGTACTTC.

This clonotype has at least ten counts. This chain connects TRBV6-5 to TRBJ2-5; D unclear. Between the trimmed V and J ends, which lost 2 bases and 3 bases, there was a span of 4 bases. There are 12 residues in the CDR3. Germline CDR1 MNHEY, CDR2 SVGAGI. CDR3 protein: CASSYRKETQYF. The CDR3 DNA is TGTGCCAGCAGTTACAGAAAAGAGACCCAGTACTTC.

This clonotype appeared many times. The chain uses TRBV7-2 and TRBJ1-5; no definite D call. This CDR3 is built from 14 residues. Germline V gene data show CDR1 as SGHTA and CDR2 as FQGNSA. V shed 3 bases and J shed 3 bases, with 9 bases lying between them. Here the CDR3 reads CASSFPGHNQPQHF. The CDR3 bases are TGTGCCAGCAGCTTCCCGGGCCACAATCAGCCCCAGCATTTT.

Ten or more counts support this clonotype. The V gene is TRBV20-1, the J gene TRBJ2-7; unclear D gene. V was trimmed by 3 bases and J by 0 bases, leaving 9 bases between them. This CDR3 is built from 13 residues. CDR1 is DFQATT and CDR2 is SNEGSKA in the germline V gene (reference sequence). CDR3 nucleotide sequence: TGCAGTGCTAGGGCGCAGCCCTCCTACGAGCAGTACTTC. Its translation is CSARAQPSYEQYF.

This clonotype was seen ten or more times. The chain joins TRBV24-1 to TRBJ2-7; D might be TRBD1 or TRBD2, each matching 5 bases. Germline V gives CDR1 KGHDR, CDR2 SFDVKD. The CDR3 totals 13 residues. V lost 6 bases to trimming and J lost 3 bases, with 11 bases between them. The CDR3 nucleotides are TGTGCCACCAGTAGACGGGACGGCTACGAGCAGTACTTC. It codes for CATSRRDGYEQYF.

This clonotype was counted many times. This clone may be a read error of a much larger clone one base away. The rearrangement uses TRBV20-1 and TRBJ1-5; no firm D call. Germline values: CDR1 DFQATT, CDR2 SNEGSKA (reference sequence). This CDR3 has 15 amino acids. The CDR3 DNA sequence: TGCAGTACTAGAGACCCGTCTGGTAGAAATCAGCCCCAGCATTTT. It codes for CSTRDPSGRNQPQHF.

Ten or more counts support this clonotype. This chain joins TRBV12-3 or TRBV12-4 and TRBJ1-3, with a weak D call TRBD1 (5 bases). The CDR3 is 16 residues long. V lost 7 bases and J lost 0, with 16 bases in between. The CDR3 reads CASTQGREYSGNTIYF. CDR3 coding DNA: TGTGCCAGCACCCAAGGCAGGGAATACTCTGGAAACACCATATATTTT.

On this clonotype: This may stem from a read error, because a much larger clone lies one nucleotide away. This chain connects TRBV5-1 to TRBJ1-6; 7 bases line up with TRBD1. CDR3 size: 16 residues. J gave up 8 bases and V 7 bases, and 15 bases lay outside the gene matches. CDR1 is SGHRS, CDR2 YFSETQ, per germline. Here the CDR3 reads CASCTWEGGDDSPLHF. CDR3 sequence (DNA): TGCGCCAGCTGCACCTGGGAAGGGGGCGATGATTCACCCCTCCACTTT.

Ten or more counts support this clonotype. V usage is TRBV5-1 and J usage is TRBJ2-7; D gene unclear. The CDR3 is 14 residues long. Germline CDR1 is SGHRS and CDR2 is YFSETQ. V gave up 0 bases and J gave up 3 bases, with 10 bases separating them. The CDR3 spells CASSLEVAFYEQYF. CDR3 DNA: TGCGCCAGCAGCTTGGAGGTAGCATTCTACGAGCAGTACTTC.